The clone carrying this TCR beta chain was observed once. The antigen remains unidentified. The PCR employed 60 Vbeta primers together with 13 Jbeta primers. In the original workflow: Later reanalysis found about 80 million unique TCR beta chains, around 9.9 million of them shared. Repertoires were generated with immunoSEQ multiplex PCR, while TCRdb's copy carries only in-frame clones and drops some. V and J calls and clone size are those listed in that table; D and trimming were worked out from the DNA. The sample shows approximately 150,000 clones, approximately 80% of them seen only once. This sample is part of a study of cytomegalovirus exposure and HLA in healthy donors. Findings and limits, study-wide: Listed as cytomegalovirus-associated were 150 or so TCR beta chains.

V lost 0 bases, J lost 8 bases, and 18 bases lay in between. The germline V gene encodes CDR1 LNHNV and CDR2 YYDKDF (reference sequence). This CDR3 has 16 residues. Material for sequencing was PBMCs. This rearrangement joins TRBV15 to TRBJ2-3; D gene uncertain. The sequence derives from a man between 18 and 29 years old in good health and CMV-seropositive. Written as DNA, the CDR3 is TGTGCCACCAGCAGAGATACGGCTAGGCCTCTCGGTACGCAGTATTTT. As protein: CATSRDTARPLGTQYF.